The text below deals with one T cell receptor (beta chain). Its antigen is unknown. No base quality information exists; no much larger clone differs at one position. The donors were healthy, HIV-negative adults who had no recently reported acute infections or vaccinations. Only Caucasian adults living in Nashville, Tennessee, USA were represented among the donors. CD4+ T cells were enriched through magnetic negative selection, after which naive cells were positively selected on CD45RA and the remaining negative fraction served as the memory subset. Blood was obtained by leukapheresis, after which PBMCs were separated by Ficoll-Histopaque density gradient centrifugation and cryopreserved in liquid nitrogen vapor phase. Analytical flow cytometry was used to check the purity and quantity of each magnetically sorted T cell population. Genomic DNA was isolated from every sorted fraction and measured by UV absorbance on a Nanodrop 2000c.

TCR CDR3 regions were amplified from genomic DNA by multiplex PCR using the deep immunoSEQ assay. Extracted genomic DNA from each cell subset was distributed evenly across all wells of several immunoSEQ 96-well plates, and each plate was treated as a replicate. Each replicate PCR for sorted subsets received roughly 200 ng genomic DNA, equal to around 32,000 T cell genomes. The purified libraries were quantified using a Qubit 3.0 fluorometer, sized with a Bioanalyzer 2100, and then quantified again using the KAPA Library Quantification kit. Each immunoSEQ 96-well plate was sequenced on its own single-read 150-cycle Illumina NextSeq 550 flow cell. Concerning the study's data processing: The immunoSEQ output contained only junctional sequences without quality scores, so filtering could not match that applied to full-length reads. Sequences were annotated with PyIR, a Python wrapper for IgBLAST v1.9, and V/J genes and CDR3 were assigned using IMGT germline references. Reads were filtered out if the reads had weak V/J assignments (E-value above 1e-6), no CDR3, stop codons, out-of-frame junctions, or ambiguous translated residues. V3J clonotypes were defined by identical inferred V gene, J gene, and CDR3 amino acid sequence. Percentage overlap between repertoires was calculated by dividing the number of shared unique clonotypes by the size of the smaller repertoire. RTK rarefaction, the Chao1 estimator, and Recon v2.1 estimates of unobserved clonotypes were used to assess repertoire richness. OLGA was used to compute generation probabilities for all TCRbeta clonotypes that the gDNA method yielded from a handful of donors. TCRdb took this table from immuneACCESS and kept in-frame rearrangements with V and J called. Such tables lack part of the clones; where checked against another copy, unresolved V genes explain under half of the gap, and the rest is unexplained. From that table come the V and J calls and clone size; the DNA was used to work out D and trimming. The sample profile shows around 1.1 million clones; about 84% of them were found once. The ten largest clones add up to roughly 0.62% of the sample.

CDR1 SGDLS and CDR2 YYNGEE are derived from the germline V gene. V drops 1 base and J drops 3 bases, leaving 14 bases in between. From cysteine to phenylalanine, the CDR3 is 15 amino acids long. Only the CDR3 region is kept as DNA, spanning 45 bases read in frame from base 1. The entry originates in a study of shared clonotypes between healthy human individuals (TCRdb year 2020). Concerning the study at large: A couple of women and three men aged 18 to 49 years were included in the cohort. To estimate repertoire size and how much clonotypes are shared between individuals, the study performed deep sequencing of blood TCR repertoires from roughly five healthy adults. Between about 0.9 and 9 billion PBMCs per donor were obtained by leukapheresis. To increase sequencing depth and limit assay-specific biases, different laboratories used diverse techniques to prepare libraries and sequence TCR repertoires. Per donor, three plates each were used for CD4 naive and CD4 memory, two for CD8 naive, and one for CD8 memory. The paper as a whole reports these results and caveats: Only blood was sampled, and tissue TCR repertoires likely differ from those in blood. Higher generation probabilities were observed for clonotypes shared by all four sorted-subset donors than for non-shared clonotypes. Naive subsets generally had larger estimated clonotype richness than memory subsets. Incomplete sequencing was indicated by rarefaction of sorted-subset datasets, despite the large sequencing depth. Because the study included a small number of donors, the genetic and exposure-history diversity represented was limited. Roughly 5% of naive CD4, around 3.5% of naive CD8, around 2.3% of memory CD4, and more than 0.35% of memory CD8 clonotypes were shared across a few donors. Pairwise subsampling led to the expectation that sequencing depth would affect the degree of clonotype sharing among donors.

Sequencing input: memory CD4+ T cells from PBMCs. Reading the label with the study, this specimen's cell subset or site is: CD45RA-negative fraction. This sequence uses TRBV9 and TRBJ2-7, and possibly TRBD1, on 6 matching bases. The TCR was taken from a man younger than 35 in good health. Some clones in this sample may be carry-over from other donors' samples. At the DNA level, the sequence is TGTGCCAGCAGCGTATCCCCAGGGGAGAGCTACGAGCAGTACTTC. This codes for CASSVSPGESYEQYF. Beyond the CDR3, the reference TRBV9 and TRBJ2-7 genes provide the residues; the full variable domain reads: DSGVTQTPKHLITATGQRVTLRCSPRSGDLSVYWYQQSLDQGLQFLIQYYNGEERAKGNILERFSAQQFPDLHSELNLSSLELGDSALYFCASSVSPGESYEQYFGPGTRLTVT.